Presented here are 7 T cell receptor beta chains from one specimen sequenced in a study of blood T cell repertoires in COVID-19. Data came from immunoSEQ multiplex PCR; TCRdb stores just in-frame clones and leaves some out. The sample consists of under 400,000 clones, 80% to 90% of them appearing once. Material for sequencing was PBMCs or T cells enriched from blood (not recorded which). The receptors come from a woman aged 40 to 50 with acute COVID-19.

This sequence joins TRBV5-6 and TRBJ2-1; TRBD2 matches at 16 bases. J gave up 8 bases and V 4 bases, and 9 bases lay outside the gene matches. Germline loops: CDR1 SGHDT, CDR2 YYEEEE. The CDR3 length is 17 residues. The CDR3 region is CASSDSGTSGGADEQFF. CDR3 nucleotide sequence: TGTGCCAGCAGCGATTCCGGGACTAGCGGGGGGGCCGATGAGCAGTTCTTC.

The chain combines TRBV11-2 with TRBJ2-1, with D unclear. The CDR3 is made up of 14 amino acids. Germline V lookup: CDR1 SGHAT, CDR2 FQNNGV. The ends were cut back, 0 bases at V and 7 bases at J, with 10 bases in the middle. DNA of the CDR3: TGTGCCAGCAGCTTAGATCTACGTAAAAATGAGCAGTTCTTC. Its translation: CASSLDLRKNEQFF. Based on the CDR3 plus reference TRBV11-2 and TRBJ2-1, the full variable domain is EAGVAQSPRYKIIEKRQSVAFWCNPISGHATLYWYQQILGQGPKLLIQFQNNGVVDDSQLPKDRFSAERLKGVDSTLKIQPAKLEDSAVYLCASSLDLRKNEQFFGPGTRLTVL.

This clone was detected only a few times. The chain employs TRBV7-9 and TRBJ2-2; perhaps TRBD1 as D (6 bases). V was cut by 2 bases and J by 4 bases, with 17 bases left in between. The CDR3 loop spans 17 amino acids. From germline, CDR1 is SEHNR and CDR2 FQNEAQ (reference sequence). CDR3 coding DNA: TGTGCCAGCAGCTTAAGGACCGGGACACTTTCCACCGGGGAGCTGTTTTTT. Amino acid sequence: CASSLRTGTLSTGELFF. The complete variable domain, with remaining parts taken from reference TRBV7-9 and TRBJ2-2, reads DTGVSQNPRHKITKRGQNVTFRCDPISEHNRLYWYRQTLGQGPEFLTYFQNEAQLEKSRLLSDRFSAERPKGSFSTLEIQRTEQGDSAMYLCASSLRTGTLSTGELFFGEGSRLTVL.

This chain uses TRBV28 with TRBJ1-4, with a weak D call TRBD1 (6 bases). Trimming pared 6 bases from V and 6 bases from J, leaving 14 bases between. Per the germline V gene, CDR1 is MDHEN and CDR2 is SYDVKM. This CDR3 spans 14 amino acids. CDR3 loop: CASSHHRVDEKLFF. CDR3 coding DNA: TGTGCCAGCAGCCACCACAGGGTGGATGAAAAACTGTTTTTT. The variable domain in full, with the rest retrieved from reference TRBV28 and TRBJ1-4, is DVKVTQSSRYLVKRTGEKVFLECVQDMDHENMFWYRQDPGLGLRLIYFSYDVKMKEKGDIPEGYSVSREKKERFSLILESASTNQTSMYLCASSHHRVDEKLFFGSGTQLSVL.

As DNA, the CDR3 is TGTGCCAGCAGCTTAGTGGCAGGGGTCTATGGCTACACCTTC. Translation gives CASSLVAGVYGYTF. The rearrangement links TRBV7-8 to TRBJ1-2; possible D gene TRBD1, 6 bases. V dropped 1 base and J dropped 4 bases, with 10 bases sitting between them. The CDR3 runs to 14 residues. CDR1 SGHVS and CDR2 FQNEAQ come from the germline V gene. Together with reference TRBV7-8 and TRBJ1-2, the CDR3 gives the full variable domain: GAGVSQSPRYKVAKRGQDVALRCDPISGHVSLFWYQQALGQGPEFLTYFQNEAQLDKSGLPSDRFFAERPEGSVSTLKIQRTQQEDSAVYLCASSLVAGVYGYTFGSGTRLTVV.

V gene TRBV29-1 combines with J gene TRBJ2-5; 7 positions match TRBD1. Germline assignment: CDR1 SQVTM and CDR2 ANQGSEA. The V and J ends lost 5 bases and 2 bases, in that order; junction bases with no gene match: 5. The CDR3 has 13 residues. CDR3 bases: TGCAGCGTTTACGGACAGGATCAAGAGACCCAGTACTTC. Its translation is CSVYGQDQETQYF.

This clone was picked up one time. The CDR3 nucleotides read TGCAGCGTTCCCCTTTCCCTTCCCGGGACAGGGGATCAGGAGCAGTACTTC. The encoded protein is CSVPLSLPGTGDQEQYF. The rearrangement uses TRBV29-1 and TRBJ2-7, with 10 bases identical to TRBD1. From germline, CDR1 is SQVTM and CDR2 ANQGSEA. The V segment lost 5 bases and the J segment 7 bases; nucleotides outside the gene matches: 20. CDR3 length: 17 residues.